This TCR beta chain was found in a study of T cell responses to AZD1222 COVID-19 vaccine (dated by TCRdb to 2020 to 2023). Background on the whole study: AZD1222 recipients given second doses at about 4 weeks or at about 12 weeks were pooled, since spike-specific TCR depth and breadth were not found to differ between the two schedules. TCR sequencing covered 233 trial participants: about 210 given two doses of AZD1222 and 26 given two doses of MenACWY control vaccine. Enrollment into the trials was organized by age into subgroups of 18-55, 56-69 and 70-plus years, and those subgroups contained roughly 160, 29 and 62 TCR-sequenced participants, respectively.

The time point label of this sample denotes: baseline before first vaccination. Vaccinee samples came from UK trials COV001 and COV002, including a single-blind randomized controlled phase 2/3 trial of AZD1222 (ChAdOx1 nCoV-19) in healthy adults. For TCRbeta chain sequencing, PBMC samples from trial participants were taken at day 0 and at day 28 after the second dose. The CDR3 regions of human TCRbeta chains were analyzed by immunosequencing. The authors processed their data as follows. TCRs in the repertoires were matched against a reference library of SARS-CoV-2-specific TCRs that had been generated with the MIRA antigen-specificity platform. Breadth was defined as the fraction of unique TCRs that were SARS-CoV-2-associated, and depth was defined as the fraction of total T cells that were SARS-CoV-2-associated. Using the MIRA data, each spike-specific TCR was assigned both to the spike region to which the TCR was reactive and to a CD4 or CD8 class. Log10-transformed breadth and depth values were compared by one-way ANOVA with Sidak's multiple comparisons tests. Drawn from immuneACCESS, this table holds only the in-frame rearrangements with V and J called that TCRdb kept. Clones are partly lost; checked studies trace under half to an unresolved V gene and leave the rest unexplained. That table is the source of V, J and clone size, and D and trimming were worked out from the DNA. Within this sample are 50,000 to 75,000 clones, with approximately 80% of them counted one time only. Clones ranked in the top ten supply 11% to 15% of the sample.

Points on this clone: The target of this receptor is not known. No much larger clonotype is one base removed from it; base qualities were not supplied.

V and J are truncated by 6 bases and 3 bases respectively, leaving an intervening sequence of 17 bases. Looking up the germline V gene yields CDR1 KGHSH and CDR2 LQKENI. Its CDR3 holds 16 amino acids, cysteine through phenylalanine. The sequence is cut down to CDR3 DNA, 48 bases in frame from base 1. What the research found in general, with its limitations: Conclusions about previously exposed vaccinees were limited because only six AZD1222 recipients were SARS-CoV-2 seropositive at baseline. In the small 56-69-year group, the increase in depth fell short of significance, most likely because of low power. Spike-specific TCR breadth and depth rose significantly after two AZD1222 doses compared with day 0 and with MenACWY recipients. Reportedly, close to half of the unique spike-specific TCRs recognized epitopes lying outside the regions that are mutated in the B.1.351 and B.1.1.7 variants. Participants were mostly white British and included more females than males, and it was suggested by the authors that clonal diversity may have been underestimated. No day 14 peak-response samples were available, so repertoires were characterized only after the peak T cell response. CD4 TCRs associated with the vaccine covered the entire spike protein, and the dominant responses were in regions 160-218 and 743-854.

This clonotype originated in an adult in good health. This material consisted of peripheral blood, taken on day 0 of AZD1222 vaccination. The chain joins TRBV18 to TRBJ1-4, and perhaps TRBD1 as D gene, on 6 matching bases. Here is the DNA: TGTGCCAGCTCGTCTACAGGGCCAGGCTCTAATGAAAAACTGTTTTTT. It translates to CASSSTGPGSNEKLFF.